Here is one T cell receptor (beta chain) with its context. These data come from a study of blood T cell repertoires in COVID-19. Profiled with immunoSEQ multiplex PCR; TCRdb holds only in-frame clones, not every one. Of around 210,000 clones in the sample, approximately 85% are singletons; the top ten hold 4% to 6%. The CDR3 extends over 16 amino acids. CDR1 and CDR2 from the germline V gene are MNHEY and SMNVEV (reference sequence). The V gene end was trimmed by 5 bases and the J gene end by 7 bases; junction bases not matched to a gene: 13. The specimen sequenced was peripheral blood. J is TRBJ1-5 and V is TRBV27; TRBD1 aligns across 8 bases. The receptor was isolated from a man aged 50 to 59 with COVID-19, enrolled during active disease. CDR3 bases: TGTGCCAGCAGTCCGCTGGACAGGGTCGGAGGACAGCCCCAGCATTTT. Protein sequence: CASSPLDRVGGQPQHF.